A single sample gave rise to the 24 T cell receptor beta chains below, sequenced in a study of early T cells in non-severe SARS-CoV-2 infection. MiXCR was run by TCRdb on the 5' RACE reads, yielding one entry per CDR3 protein. The table lists roughly 99,000 distinct CDR3 sequences, roughly 12% of them singletons, with 4.4% in the top ten. Specimen: whole blood, collected at baseline. The receptors were gathered from an adult who was a healthcare worker with PCR-confirmed SARS-CoV-2 infection or an uninfected control (not recorded which).

V gene TRBV18 combines with J gene TRBJ2-5; D is tentatively TRBD1 or TRBD2 (5 bases each). The CDR3 runs 16 residues. Germline-derived CDR1 and CDR2 are KGHSH and LQKENI. V dropped 2 bases and J dropped 2 bases, with 15 bases sitting between them. DNA for the CDR3: TGTGCCAGCTCACCAGGGTCGACAGCGGCGCAAGAGACCCAGTACTTC. Amino acid sequence: CASSPGSTAAQETQYF.

This clonotype has a handful of counts. This sequence joins TRBV12-3 or TRBV12-4 and TRBJ2-1, with 11 bases matching TRBD2. This CDR3 spans 15 amino acids. Trimming cost V 6 bases and J 7 bases; bases outside gene matches: 8. CDR3 region: CASRLRLAGWNEQFF. DNA of the CDR3: TGTGCCAGCAGACTTAGACTAGCGGGGTGGAATGAGCAGTTCTTC.

The V call is TRBV5-5, the J call TRBJ2-5, with D maybe TRBD2 (5 bases). CDR1 and CDR2 from the germline V gene are SGHKS and YYEKEE (reference sequence). The CDR3 runs 16 residues. Trimming stripped 2 bases from V and 2 bases from J, with 16 bases between. The CDR3 spells CASSFWREGGQETQYF. As DNA, the CDR3 is TGTGCCAGCAGCTTCTGGCGTGAAGGAGGACAAGAGACCCAGTACTTC.

There are a few counts of this clonotype. The V gene is TRBV18, the J gene TRBJ2-7; TRBD1 is a possible D gene (6 bases). The CDR3 loop spans 15 amino acids. V was clipped by 1 base and J by 0 bases, with 10 bases between them. From germline, CDR1 is KGHSH and CDR2 LQKENI. This chain's CDR3 is CASSPRDTSSYEQYF. In DNA form, the CDR3 reads TGTGCCAGCTCACCACGGGACACCTCCTCCTACGAGCAGTACTTC.

This clonotype was seen repeatedly, ten times or more. The V gene is TRBV7-8, the J gene TRBJ2-3; possible D gene TRBD2, 6 bases. Germline loops: CDR1 SGHVS, CDR2 FQNEAQ. Trimming stripped 4 bases from V and 0 bases from J, with 11 bases between. This CDR3 region has 15 residues. CDR3 in DNA: TGTGCCAGCAGCTACGGGGGAGCTAGCACAGATACGCAGTATTTT. The encoded protein is CASSYGGASTDTQYF.

This clonotype was detected many times. The gene calls are TRBV7-3 and TRBJ1-6; D gene uncertain. The germline V gene encodes CDR1 SGHTA and CDR2 FQGTGA. The ends were cut back, 5 bases at V and 6 bases at J, with 5 bases in the middle. The CDR3 totals 12 residues. The CDR3: CASSHPNSPLHF. The CDR3 DNA reads as TGTGCCAGCAGCCACCCTAATTCACCCCTCCACTTT.

The genes are TRBV9 and TRBJ2-3; TRBD1 aligns across 8 bases. This CDR3 contains 15 residues. V was clipped by 1 base and J by 4 bases; unmatched bases: 5. CDR1 and CDR2 (germline): SGDLS, YYNGEE. The CDR3 DNA is TGTGCCAGCAGCGTAAGGCAGGGGGCCCCAGATACGCAGTATTTT. Translation: CASSVRQGAPDTQYF.

This clonotype was counted only a few times. The chain joins TRBV2 to TRBJ1-4; TRBD1 matches 7 bases. Losses at the gene ends were 4 bases for V and 6 bases for J; bases not matched to a gene: 2. The CDR3 has 13 residues. The V gene's germline CDR1 is SNHLY and CDR2 FYNNEI. The CDR3 sequence is CASSGQGDEKLFF. CDR3 nucleotides: TGTGCCAGCAGTGGCCAGGGGGATGAAAAACTGTTTTTT.

This clonotype was recorded many times. The rearrangement joins TRBV11-2 to TRBJ2-1; D is unresolved. Germline values: CDR1 SGHAT, CDR2 FQNNGV. V was pared by 5 bases and J by 6 bases, with 5 bases between. The CDR3 runs 11 residues. The CDR3 DNA reads TGTGCCAGCAGCCGTTCCAATGAGCAGTTCTTC. This translates into CASSRSNEQFF.

This clonotype appeared a few times. J is TRBJ1-3 and V is TRBV7-2; no reliable D call. Germline values: CDR1 SGHTA, CDR2 FQGNSA. V lost 6 bases, J lost 0 bases, and 12 bases lay in between. The CDR3 is 15 amino acids. This chain's CDR3 is CASSSDGSSGNTIYF. The CDR3 DNA reads as TGTGCCAGCAGTTCGGACGGGAGCTCTGGAAACACCATATATTTT. Complete variable domain (other parts from reference TRBV7-2 and TRBJ1-3): GAGVSQSPSNKVTEKGKDVELRCDPISGHTALYWYRQSLGQGLEFLIYFQGNSAPDKSGLPSDRFSAERTGGSVSTLTIQRTQQEDSAVYLCASSSDGSSGNTIYFGEGSWLTVV.

This clonotype has only a few counts. This chain connects TRBV29-1 to TRBJ2-1; 7 bases map to TRBD1. CDR1 and CDR2 (germline): SQVTM, ANQGSEA. V lost 6 bases to trimming and J lost 0 bases; unmatched junction nucleotides: 2. CDR3 length: 13 residues. The CDR3 coding sequence is TGCAGCGTGGGACAGATCTCCTACAATGAGCAGTTCTTC. Residues: CSVGQISYNEQFF.

This clonotype came up a few times. DNA of the CDR3: TGTGCCAGCAGCCCTCGACAGGGACAAGCTGAAGCTTTCTTT. As protein: CASSPRQGQAEAFF. This chain links TRBV3-1 with TRBJ1-1; 7 bases align to TRBD1. The germline V gene encodes CDR1 LGHDT and CDR2 YNNKEL (reference sequence). The V gene end was trimmed by 4 bases and the J gene end by 6 bases; junction bases not matched to a gene: 8. The CDR3 has 14 residues. The entire variable domain, with the rest obtained from reference TRBV3-1 and TRBJ1-1, is as follows: DTAVSQTPKYLVTQMGNDKSIKCEQNLGHDTMYWYKQDSKKFLKIMFSYNNKELIINETVPNRFSPKSPDKAHLNLHINSLELGDSAVYFCASSPRQGQAEAFFGQGTRLTVV.

This clonotype was detected only a few times. The chain uses TRBV19 and TRBJ1-5, with D uncertain. The CDR3 consists of 15 residues. The V and J ends lost 3 bases and 6 bases respectively, with 15 bases between them. Germline values: CDR1 LNHDA, CDR2 SQIVND (reference sequence). The CDR3 DNA follows: TGTGCCAGTAGTATCGGGTCAGGAAGTAGTCAGCCCCAGCATTTT. Translation gives CASSIGSGSSQPQHF.

Here the CDR3 reads CASSSDRVNTEAFF. In nucleotides, the CDR3 is TGTGCCAGCAGCTCGGACAGGGTGAACACTGAAGCTTTCTTT. The chain has TRBV7-6 and TRBJ1-1, with 8 bases that match TRBD1. CDR3 length: 14 residues. Trimming at V came to 4 bases and at J to 0 bases, leaving 1 base not matched to a gene. CDR1 and CDR2 (germline): SGHVS, FNYEAQ.

V usage is TRBV28 and J usage is TRBJ1-2, with 7 bases lining up with TRBD1. V lost 8 bases to trimming and J lost 8 bases; unmatched junction nucleotides: 11. Germline CDR1 MDHEN, CDR2 SYDVKM. This CDR3 has 13 amino acids. The CDR3 bases are TGTGCCAGCCGCGGCACAGGGGAGGAGGGCTACACCTTC. This encodes CASRGTGEEGYTF.

The chain employs TRBV15 and TRBJ1-3; D gene uncertain. V lost 2 bases, J lost 0 bases, and 5 bases lay in between. The germline V gene has CDR1 LNHNV and CDR2 YYDKDF (reference sequence). The CDR3 runs 14 residues. The CDR3 nucleotides read TGTGCCACCAGCAGACAGGACTCTGGAAACACCATATATTTT. It encodes CATSRQDSGNTIYF.

This clonotype was recorded a few times. The chain is built from TRBV7-6 and TRBJ2-2; the D gene is possibly TRBD1 (5 bases). CDR1 and CDR2 from the germline V gene are SGHVS and FNYEAQ. V lost 1 base to trimming and J lost 3 bases, with 18 bases between them. The CDR3 runs to 18 residues. The CDR3 here is CASSLVTGLPWDTGELFF. The CDR3 coding sequence is TGTGCCAGCAGCTTAGTTACAGGCCTTCCATGGGACACCGGGGAGCTGTTTTTT.

CDR3 amino acids: CASSKTGGSGNTIYF. The CDR3 nucleotides are TGTGCCAGCAGCAAAACAGGGGGCTCTGGAAACACCATATATTTT. This chain connects TRBV9 to TRBJ1-3; 8 bases are shared with TRBD1. The CDR3 runs to 15 residues. Germline loops: CDR1 SGDLS, CDR2 YYNGEE. V was pared by 4 bases and J by 0 bases, with 3 bases of the junction left unmatched.

The genes are TRBV25-1 and TRBJ2-3; D remains unclear. Germline V gene lookup returns CDR1 MGHDK and CDR2 SYGVNS. This CDR3 has 13 amino acids. V was pared by 2 bases and J by 3 bases, with 6 bases between. CDR3 loop: CASSERLTDTQYF. The CDR3 coding sequence is TGTGCCAGCAGTGAAAGGTTAACAGATACGCAGTATTTT.

Here the CDR3 DNA reads TGTGCCAGCAGCTTAGGTAGAAGACAGGGCTTTGGAGATACGCAGTATTTT. Its translation is CASSLGRRQGFGDTQYF. The V gene is TRBV11-2, the J gene TRBJ2-3, with TRBD1 identical over 7 bases. V gave up 1 base and J gave up 5 bases; unmatched junction bases: 12. CDR3 length equals 17 residues. CDR1 is SGHAT and CDR2 is FQNNGV in the germline V gene. Full variable domain (remainder filled in from reference TRBV11-2 and TRBJ2-3): EAGVAQSPRYKIIEKRQSVAFWCNPISGHATLYWYQQILGQGPKLLIQFQNNGVVDDSQLPKDRFSAERLKGVDSTLKIQPAKLEDSAVYLCASSLGRRQGFGDTQYFGPGTRLTVL.

This clonotype was counted a few times. Written as DNA, the CDR3 is TGCGCCAGCAGCAAGGGACTAGCGGGAGTCGGCTCCAGCTACGAGCAGTACTTC. Translating it yields CASSKGLAGVGSSYEQYF. The genes are TRBV5-1 and TRBJ2-7, with TRBD2 identical over 14 bases. V lost 4 bases, J lost 3 bases, and 12 bases stayed unmatched. Germline V CDR1 and CDR2: SGHRS, YFSETQ. The CDR3 runs to 18 residues.

This clonotype has a count of ten or more. The chain has TRBV6-5 and TRBJ2-4; the match to TRBD1 covers 8 bases. The CDR3 has 16 amino acids. J was trimmed by 2 bases and V by 6 bases; bases with no gene match: 9. Germline V CDR1 and CDR2: MNHEY, SVGAGI. The CDR3: CASSPGGAGPKNIQYF. The CDR3 region has the DNA TGTGCCAGCAGCCCAGGGGGCGCAGGCCCCAAAAACATTCAGTACTTC.

This clonotype occurred many times. The chain uses TRBV6-6 and TRBJ2-3; no reliable D call. The CDR3 covers 17 residues. CDR1 MNHNY and CDR2 SVGAGI come from the germline V gene (reference sequence). Trimming removed 0 bases from V and 0 bases from J, with 13 bases in between. The CDR3 reads CASSYSSTGASTDTQYF. The CDR3 DNA reads TGTGCCAGCAGTTACTCGTCGACCGGCGCTAGCACAGATACGCAGTATTTT.

This clonotype came up a few times. The V gene is TRBV3-1, the J gene TRBJ2-2; TRBD2 matches at 9 bases. From germline, CDR1 is LGHDT and CDR2 YNNKEL (reference sequence). Unmatched junction bases numbered 3, after V lost 1 base and J lost 0 bases. The CDR3 consists of 17 residues. CDR3 nucleotide sequence: TGTGCCAGCAGCCAAGGACTAGCGGCGACGAACACCGGGGAGCTGTTTTTT. Translating it yields CASSQGLAATNTGELFF.